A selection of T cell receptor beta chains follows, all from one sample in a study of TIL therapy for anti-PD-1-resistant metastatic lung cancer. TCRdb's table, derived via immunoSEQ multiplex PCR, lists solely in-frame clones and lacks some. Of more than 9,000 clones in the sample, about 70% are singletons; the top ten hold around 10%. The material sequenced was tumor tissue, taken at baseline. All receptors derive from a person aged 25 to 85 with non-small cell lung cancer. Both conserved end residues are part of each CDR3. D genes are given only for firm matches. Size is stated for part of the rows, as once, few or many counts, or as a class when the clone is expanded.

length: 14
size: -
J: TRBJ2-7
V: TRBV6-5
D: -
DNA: TGTGCCAGCAGTTATTTTCTGGGAAGCTACGAGCAGTACTTC
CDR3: CASSYFLGSYEQYF

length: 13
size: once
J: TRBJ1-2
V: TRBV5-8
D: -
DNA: TGTGCCAGCAGACTCGCGGGAAACTATGGCTACACCTTC
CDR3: CASRLAGNYGYTF

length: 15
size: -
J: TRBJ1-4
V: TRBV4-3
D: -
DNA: TGCGCCAGCAGCCAAGACACCGGGGAAGGTGAAAAACTGTTTTTT
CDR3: CASSQDTGEGEKLFF

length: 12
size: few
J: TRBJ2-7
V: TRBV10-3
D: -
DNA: TGTGCCATCAGCGACAGTTCCTACGAGCAGTACTTC
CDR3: CAISDSSYEQYF

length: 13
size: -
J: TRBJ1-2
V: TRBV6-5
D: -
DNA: TGTGCCAGCAGTCTGGACAGTCTATGGAGCTACACCTTC
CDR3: CASSLDSLWSYTF

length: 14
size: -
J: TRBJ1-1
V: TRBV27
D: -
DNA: TGTGCCAGCAGTTTATCGGGCTTTTACACTGAAGCTTTCTTT
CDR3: CASSLSGFYTEAFF

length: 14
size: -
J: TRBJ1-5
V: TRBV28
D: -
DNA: TGTGCCAGCAGTTTATCGTCCGGGGGACAGCCCCAGCATTTT
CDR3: CASSLSSGGQPQHF

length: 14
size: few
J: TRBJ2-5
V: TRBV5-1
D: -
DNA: TGCGCCAGCATAGGAGGGACTCTGGGGGAGACCCAGTACTTC
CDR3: CASIGGTLGETQYF

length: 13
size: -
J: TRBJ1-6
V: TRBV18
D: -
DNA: TGTGCCAGCTCACCGACTGGAAATTCACCCCTCCACTTT
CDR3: CASSPTGNSPLHF

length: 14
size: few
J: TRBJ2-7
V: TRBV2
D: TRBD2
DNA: TGTGCCAGCTCAACCGGGACTAGCGGGAGCGAGCAGTACTTC
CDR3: CASSTGTSGSEQYF

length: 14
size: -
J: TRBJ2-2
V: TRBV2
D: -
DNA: TGTGCCAGCAGTGACAGGCTCAAGACCGGGGAGCTGTTTTTT
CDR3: CASSDRLKTGELFF

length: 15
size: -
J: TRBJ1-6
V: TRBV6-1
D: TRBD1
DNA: TGTGCCAGCAGTGAGACGACAGGGGATAATTCACCCCTCCACTTT
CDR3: CASSETTGDNSPLHF

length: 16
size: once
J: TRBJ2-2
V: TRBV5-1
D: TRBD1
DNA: TGCGCCAGCAGCTTGGGGACAGGGTCGAACACCGGGGAGCTGTTTTTT
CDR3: CASSLGTGSNTGELFF

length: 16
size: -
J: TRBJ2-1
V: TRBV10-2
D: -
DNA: TGCGCCAGCAGTGACTTTTCGGGGGGCACCTACAATGAGCAGTTCTTC
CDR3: CASSDFSGGTYNEQFF

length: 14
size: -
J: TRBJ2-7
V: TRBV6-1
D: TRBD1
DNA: TGTGCCAGCATGAAACCAGGGGGCGCATACGAGCAGTACTTC
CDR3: CASMKPGGAYEQYF

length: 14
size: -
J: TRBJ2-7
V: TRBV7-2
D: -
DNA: TGTGCCAGCACCCAGTGGGGAGAATCCTACGAGCAGTACTTC
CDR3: CASTQWGESYEQYF

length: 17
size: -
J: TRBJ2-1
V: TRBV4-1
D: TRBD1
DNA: TGCGCCAGCAGCCGGGCCCCGCAGGGGGCCACCTACAATGAGCAGTTCTTC
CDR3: CASSRAPQGATYNEQFF

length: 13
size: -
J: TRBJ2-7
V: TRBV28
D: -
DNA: TGTGCCAGCAGTCTGACTAGTTACTACGAGCAGTACTTC
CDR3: CASSLTSYYEQYF

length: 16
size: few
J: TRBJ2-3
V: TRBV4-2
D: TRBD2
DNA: TGTGCCAGCAGCCCTGCCCTAGCGGGGGGGGCAGATACGCAGTATTTT
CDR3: CASSPALAGGADTQYF

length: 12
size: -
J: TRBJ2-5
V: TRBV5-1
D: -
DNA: TGCGCCAGCAGCTTAGCGTCAGAGACCCAGTACTTC
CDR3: CASSLASETQYF

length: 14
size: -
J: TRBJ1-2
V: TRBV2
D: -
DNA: TGTGCCAGCAGTGACTACACAGCGAACTATGGCTACACCTTC
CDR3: CASSDYTANYGYTF

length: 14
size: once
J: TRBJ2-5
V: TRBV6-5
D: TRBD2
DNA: TGTGCCAGCAGTCTCGGACTAGCCCAAGAGACCCAGTACTTC
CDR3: CASSLGLAQETQYF

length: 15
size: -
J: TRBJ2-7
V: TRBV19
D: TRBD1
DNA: TGTGCCAGTAGTCCGCTAGAGGGACAGCTCCACGAGCAGTACTTC
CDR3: CASSPLEGQLHEQYF

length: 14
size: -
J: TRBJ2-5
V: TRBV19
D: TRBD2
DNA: TGTGCCAGTAATCCGGCGGGAGCTGGGGAGACCCAGTACTTC
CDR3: CASNPAGAGETQYF

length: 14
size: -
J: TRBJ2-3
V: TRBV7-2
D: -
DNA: TGTGCCAGCAGATATAGCGCAAGCACAGATACGCAGTATTTT
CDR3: CASRYSASTDTQYF

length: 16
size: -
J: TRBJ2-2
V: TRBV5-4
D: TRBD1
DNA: TGTGCCAGCAGCCCGCCGGGACAGGGGAACACCGGGGAGCTGTTTTTT
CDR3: CASSPPGQGNTGELFF

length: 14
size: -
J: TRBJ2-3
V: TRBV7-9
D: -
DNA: TGTGCCAGCAGCCCCCCGACAGTCACAGATACGCAGTATTTT
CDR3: CASSPPTVTDTQYF

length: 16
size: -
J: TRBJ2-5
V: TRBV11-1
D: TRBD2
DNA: TGTGCCAGCAGCGCCTCTCGCGCGGGAGGGAGAGAGACCCAGTACTTC
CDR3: CASSASRAGGRETQYF

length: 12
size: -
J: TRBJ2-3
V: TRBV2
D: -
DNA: TGTGCCAGCAGTATAGAGGCAGATACGCAGTATTTT
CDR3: CASSIEADTQYF

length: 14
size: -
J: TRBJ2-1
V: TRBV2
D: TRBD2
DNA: TGTGCCAGCATGCCCCTAGCGGGAAGCAATGAGCAGTTCTTC
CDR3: CASMPLAGSNEQFF

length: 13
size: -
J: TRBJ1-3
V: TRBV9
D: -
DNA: TGTGCCAGCAGTAGGGGGGATGGAAACACCATATATTTT
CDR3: CASSRGDGNTIYF

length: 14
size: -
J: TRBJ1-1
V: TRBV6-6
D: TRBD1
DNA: TGTGCCAGCAGTCGGACAGGGACGAACACTGAAGCTTTCTTT
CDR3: CASSRTGTNTEAFF

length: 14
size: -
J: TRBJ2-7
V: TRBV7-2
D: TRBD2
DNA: TGTGCCAGCAGCTTAGACGGGGGGTCCTACGAGCAGTACTTC
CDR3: CASSLDGGSYEQYF

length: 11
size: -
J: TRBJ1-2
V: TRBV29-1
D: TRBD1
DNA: TGCAGCGACCGACAGGGTGATGGCTACACCTTC
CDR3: CSDRQGDGYTF

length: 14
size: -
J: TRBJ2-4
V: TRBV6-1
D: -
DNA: TGTGCCAGCAGGGATTTTGGGGACAAAAACATTCAGTACTTC
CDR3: CASRDFGDKNIQYF

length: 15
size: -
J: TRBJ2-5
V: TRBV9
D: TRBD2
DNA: TGTGCCAGCAGCGTAGGCGGGGGGGCCGGGGAGACCCAGTACTTC
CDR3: CASSVGGGAGETQYF

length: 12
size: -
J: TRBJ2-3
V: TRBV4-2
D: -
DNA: TGTGCCAGCAGCCAAGGGGGGGATACGCAGTATTTT
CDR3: CASSQGGDTQYF